These T cell receptor beta chains were read from a single sample in a study of molecular identifiers for immune sequencing clone quantification. TCRdb itself ran the PCR reads through MiXCR, one entry per CDR3 protein. Of roughly 300,000 distinct CDR3 sequences in the sample, roughly 24% were seen once. The sample comprised naive CD8+ T cells from blood, with Jurkat cell RNA spiked in. The receptors were sampled from a human donor in good health. Some libraries in this study had Jurkat cell RNA spiked in. Both conserved end residues are part of each CDR3. The D gene is left open where the match is weak. For some rows the clone size is stated as once, few or many, or as a class when expanded; others skip it.

D gene: NA; J gene: TRBJ2-3; V gene: TRBV4-3; clone size: NA; CDR3 DNA: TGCGCCAGCAGCCAAGATCAGTATCCTAGCACAGATACGCAGTATTTT; CDR3 protein: CASSQDQYPSTDTQYF
D gene: NA; J gene: TRBJ2-2; V gene: TRBV14; clone size: few; CDR3 DNA: TGTGCCAGCGGCACACGGTGGTCGAACACCGGGGAGCTGTTTTTT; CDR3 protein: CASGTRWSNTGELFF
D gene: NA; J gene: TRBJ2-3; V gene: TRBV7-9; clone size: many; CDR3 DNA: TGTGCCAGCAGTCCCTCGGGTCCCGATACGCAGTATTTT; CDR3 protein: CASSPSGPDTQYF
D gene: TRBD1; J gene: TRBJ1-3; V gene: TRBV10-3; clone size: few; CDR3 DNA: TGTGCCATCAGTGAGCCGGACAGGGGAAACACCATATATTTT; CDR3 protein: CAISEPDRGNTIYF
D gene: NA; J gene: TRBJ2-7; V gene: TRBV25-1; clone size: few; CDR3 DNA: TGTGCCAGCAGTGGCGGGACGGTTGGCTACGAGCAGTACTTC; CDR3 protein: CASSGGTVGYEQYF
D gene: NA; J gene: TRBJ1-3; V gene: TRBV12-3/TRBV12-4; clone size: many; CDR3 DNA: TGTGCCAGCAGCTCACTGGTTTCTGGAAACACCATATATTTT; CDR3 protein: CASSSLVSGNTIYF
D gene: NA; J gene: TRBJ1-4; V gene: TRBV6-5; clone size: NA; CDR3 DNA: TGTGCCAGCAGTTTGACAAAAAATAATGAAAAACTGTTTTTT; CDR3 protein: CASSLTKNNEKLFF
D gene: NA; J gene: TRBJ2-5; V gene: TRBV24-1; clone size: NA; CDR3 DNA: TGTGCCACCAGTGATTTGCCGCGGGACAGACAAGAGACCCAGTACTTC; CDR3 protein: CATSDLPRDRQETQYF
D gene: TRBD1; J gene: TRBJ2-1; V gene: TRBV24-1; clone size: NA; CDR3 DNA: TGTGCCACCGGCCAAACAGGGGACCTCGACAATGAGCAGTTCTTC; CDR3 protein: CATGQTGDLDNEQFF
D gene: NA; J gene: TRBJ2-3; V gene: TRBV19; clone size: few; CDR3 DNA: TGTGCCAGTAGTACCATACTCACAGATACGCAGTATTTT; CDR3 protein: CASSTILTDTQYF
D gene: NA; J gene: TRBJ2-3; V gene: TRBV10-3; clone size: few; CDR3 DNA: TGTGCCATCAGTGAGTCTGCACGCACAGATACGCAGTATTTT; CDR3 protein: CAISESARTDTQYF
D gene: NA; J gene: TRBJ2-1; V gene: TRBV4-3; clone size: once; CDR3 DNA: TGCGCCAGCAGCCAAGGAAGGGGGAGGCCGAATGAGCAGTTCTTC; CDR3 protein: CASSQGRGRPNEQFF
D gene: TRBD1; J gene: TRBJ1-6; V gene: TRBV20-1; clone size: few; CDR3 DNA: TGCAGTGCAAATCCCCGGGACAGCCTTACTGTTTATAATTCACCCCTCCACTTT; CDR3 protein: CSANPRDSLTVYNSPLHF
D gene: NA; J gene: TRBJ2-5; V gene: TRBV6-5; clone size: many; CDR3 DNA: TGTGCCAGCAGTTACTCGGGGCTTCGAGAGACCCAGTACTTC; CDR3 protein: CASSYSGLRETQYF
D gene: NA; J gene: TRBJ2-7; V gene: TRBV7-9; clone size: many; CDR3 DNA: TGTGCCAGCAGCTCTTCGGATACCAACTCCTACGAGCAGTACTTC; CDR3 protein: CASSSSDTNSYEQYF
D gene: NA; J gene: TRBJ1-1; V gene: TRBV6-1; clone size: many; CDR3 DNA: TGTGCCAGCAGTGAGTCGGACAGCAACACTGAAGCTTTCTTT; CDR3 protein: CASSESDSNTEAFF
D gene: TRBD1; J gene: TRBJ1-1; V gene: TRBV13; clone size: NA; CDR3 DNA: TGTGCCAGCAGCTCGGGACAGGGGGTAACTGAAGCTCTCTTT; CDR3 protein: CASSSGQGVTEALF
D gene: NA; J gene: TRBJ1-1; V gene: TRBV29-1; clone size: once; CDR3 DNA: TGCAGCATTGAGGGGCGGGGCAGCCGAATGAACACTGAAGCTTTCTTT; CDR3 protein: CSIEGRGSRMNTEAFF
D gene: NA; J gene: TRBJ2-3; V gene: TRBV12-3/TRBV12-4; clone size: NA; CDR3 DNA: TGTGCCAGCAGTTGGCTCTCTAGCACAGATACGCAGTATTTT; CDR3 protein: CASSWLSSTDTQYF
D gene: NA; J gene: TRBJ1-1; V gene: TRBV4-1; clone size: few; CDR3 DNA: TGCGCCAGCAGCCAAGTCCCGGGTGGCACTGAAGCTTTCTTT; CDR3 protein: CASSQVPGGTEAFF
D gene: NA; J gene: TRBJ1-2; V gene: TRBV11-3; clone size: few; CDR3 DNA: TGTGCCAGCAGCCTACAGGGAGGTCAAGGCTACACCTTC; CDR3 protein: CASSLQGGQGYTF
D gene: NA; J gene: TRBJ2-1; V gene: TRBV29-1; clone size: many; CDR3 DNA: TGCAGCGTTTTGCGGTCCGGTACCTACAATGAGCAGTTCTTC; CDR3 protein: CSVLRSGTYNEQFF
D gene: NA; J gene: TRBJ1-2; V gene: TRBV14; clone size: many; CDR3 DNA: TGTGCCAGCAGCCTGAGGAGGGACTATGGCTACACCTTC; CDR3 protein: CASSLRRDYGYTF
D gene: TRBD1; J gene: TRBJ1-4; V gene: TRBV7-9; clone size: many; CDR3 DNA: TGTGCCAGCAGGTCCGGGACAGATAATGAAAAACTGTTTTTT; CDR3 protein: CASRSGTDNEKLFF
D gene: TRBD1; J gene: TRBJ2-4; V gene: TRBV4-1; clone size: NA; CDR3 DNA: TGCGCCAGCAGCCAGGATCTCGGGACAGAAAACATTCAGTACTTC; CDR3 protein: CASSQDLGTENIQYF
D gene: NA; J gene: TRBJ2-5; V gene: TRBV7-2; clone size: few; CDR3 DNA: TGTGCCAGCAGCTTTGGATCAGGTCCTCAAGAGACCCAGTACTTC; CDR3 protein: CASSFGSGPQETQYF
D gene: NA; J gene: TRBJ1-4; V gene: TRBV30; clone size: many; CDR3 DNA: TGTGCCTGGACTGCGTCTACTAATGAAAAACTGTTTTTT; CDR3 protein: CAWTASTNEKLFF
D gene: NA; J gene: TRBJ1-1; V gene: TRBV7-9; clone size: many; CDR3 DNA: TGTGCCAGCAGCGACGGTCGGGGGCCAGACGAAGCTTTCTTT; CDR3 protein: CASSDGRGPDEAFF
D gene: NA; J gene: TRBJ2-7; V gene: TRBV20-1; clone size: NA; CDR3 DNA: TGCAGTGCTAACCCGACAGATAACTACGAGCAGTACTTC; CDR3 protein: CSANPTDNYEQYF
D gene: NA; J gene: TRBJ1-2; V gene: TRBV12-3/TRBV12-4; clone size: many; CDR3 DNA: TGTGCCAGCAGTTTTCTTTGGCAGGGAGAGGGGATTGGCTATGGCTACACCTTC; CDR3 protein: CASSFLWQGEGIGYGYTF
D gene: NA; J gene: TRBJ2-4; V gene: TRBV28; clone size: many; CDR3 DNA: TGTGCCAGCAGTTTTAGAGGACCCAAAAACATTCAGTACTTC; CDR3 protein: CASSFRGPKNIQYF
D gene: TRBD1; J gene: TRBJ1-1; V gene: TRBV11-2; clone size: NA; CDR3 DNA: TGTGCCAGCAGCTTAGGGGCAGGGGGCTTGCTTGCTGAAGCTTCCTTT; CDR3 protein: CASSLGAGGLLAEASF
D gene: NA; J gene: TRBJ2-2; V gene: TRBV13; clone size: many; CDR3 DNA: TGTGCCAGCAGCGAGGCAGGGCAAAACACCGGGGAGCTGTTTTTT; CDR3 protein: CASSEAGQNTGELFF
D gene: NA; J gene: TRBJ1-5; V gene: TRBV30; clone size: many; CDR3 DNA: TGTGCCTGGAGTGGCAGGGCGGGCAATCAGCCCCAGCATTTT; CDR3 protein: CAWSGRAGNQPQHF
D gene: TRBD1; J gene: TRBJ1-1; V gene: TRBV14; clone size: NA; CDR3 DNA: TGTGCCAGCAGCCCCGTCAGACAGGGTCCAGCTTTCTTT; CDR3 protein: CASSPVRQGPAFF
D gene: NA; J gene: TRBJ2-1; V gene: TRBV11-2; clone size: many; CDR3 DNA: TGTGCCAGCAGCCAGAACCTGAATGAGCAGTTCTTC; CDR3 protein: CASSQNLNEQFF
D gene: TRBD2; J gene: TRBJ2-7; V gene: TRBV7-6; clone size: many; CDR3 DNA: TGTGCCAGCAGCCGGGGGGATATCAACTACGAGCAGTACTTC; CDR3 protein: CASSRGDINYEQYF
D gene: NA; J gene: TRBJ2-3; V gene: TRBV24-1; clone size: few; CDR3 DNA: TGTGCCACCAGTGATGGACAGCCCCTTAGCACAGATACGCAGTATTTT; CDR3 protein: CATSDGQPLSTDTQYF
D gene: NA; J gene: TRBJ2-3; V gene: TRBV30; clone size: many; CDR3 DNA: TGTGCCTGGAGTTTAGGGCATAACACAGATACGCAGTATTTT; CDR3 protein: CAWSLGHNTDTQYF
D gene: NA; J gene: TRBJ1-2; V gene: TRBV7-9; clone size: many; CDR3 DNA: TGTGCCAGCAGCTTAGGACAGGCAATAGGCTACACCTTC; CDR3 protein: CASSLGQAIGYTF
D gene: TRBD1; J gene: TRBJ2-4; V gene: TRBV4-3; clone size: many; CDR3 DNA: TGCGCCAGCAGCCCCGACAGGGCCCTTGAAAACATTCAGTACTTC; CDR3 protein: CASSPDRALENIQYF
D gene: NA; J gene: TRBJ2-3; V gene: TRBV4-3; clone size: NA; CDR3 DNA: TGCGCCAGCAGCCTGGGCCTAGGAGGGGTCTCGGAAGATACGCAGTATTTT; CDR3 protein: CASSLGLGGVSEDTQYF
D gene: TRBD2; J gene: TRBJ2-3; V gene: TRBV30; clone size: few; CDR3 DNA: TGTGCCTGCCGCGGACTAGCGGGAACCACAGATACGCAGTATTTT; CDR3 protein: CACRGLAGTTDTQYF
D gene: NA; J gene: TRBJ2-7; V gene: TRBV4-3; clone size: many; CDR3 DNA: TGCGCCAGCAGCCAAGAATCCCGATACGAGCAGTACTTC; CDR3 protein: CASSQESRYEQYF
D gene: TRBD1; J gene: TRBJ1-1; V gene: TRBV27; clone size: NA; CDR3 DNA: TGTGCCAGCAGTTTAACAGGGGCCGCGCCGAACACTGAAGCTTTCTTT; CDR3 protein: CASSLTGAAPNTEAFF
D gene: NA; J gene: TRBJ2-3; V gene: TRBV7-9; clone size: many; CDR3 DNA: TGTGCCAGCATCGATGCAGGGGCTGGCACAGATACGCAGTATTTT; CDR3 protein: CASIDAGAGTDTQYF
D gene: NA; J gene: TRBJ1-5; V gene: TRBV6-5; clone size: many; CDR3 DNA: TGTGCCAGCAGTTCGGACGGGTATCAGCCCCAGCATTTT; CDR3 protein: CASSSDGYQPQHF
D gene: TRBD2; J gene: TRBJ2-7; V gene: TRBV28; clone size: many; CDR3 DNA: TGTGCCAGCAGTGCCCTGCGGGAGAGCTCCTACGAGCAGTACTTC; CDR3 protein: CASSALRESSYEQYF
D gene: TRBD2; J gene: TRBJ2-1; V gene: TRBV18; clone size: NA; CDR3 DNA: TGTGCCAGCTCACTCTCGCGCCGGACTAGCGGGGGGGCCGATGAGCAGTTCTTC; CDR3 protein: CASSLSRRTSGGADEQFF
D gene: NA; J gene: TRBJ1-4; V gene: TRBV6-1; clone size: NA; CDR3 DNA: TGTGCCAGCAGTTACTCTGGGGCTGAGCATGAAAGACTGTTTTTT; CDR3 protein: CASSYSGAEHERLFF
D gene: NA; J gene: TRBJ2-2; V gene: TRBV29-1; clone size: NA; CDR3 DNA: TGCAGCGTTGGAGGGACGACAGACACCGGGGAGCTGTTTTTT; CDR3 protein: CSVGGTTDTGELFF
D gene: NA; J gene: TRBJ1-4; V gene: TRBV30; clone size: NA; CDR3 DNA: TGTGCCTGGAGTGACGGCTCAGCAACTAATGAAAAACTGTTTTTT; CDR3 protein: CAWSDGSATNEKLFF
D gene: NA; J gene: TRBJ2-3; V gene: TRBV29-1; clone size: many; CDR3 DNA: TGCAGCTCCTGGGGAGAGGACACAGATACGCAGTATTTT; CDR3 protein: CSSWGEDTDTQYF
D gene: NA; J gene: TRBJ1-4; V gene: TRBV19; clone size: NA; CDR3 DNA: TGTGCCAGTTTTGGGGCCCCTAATGAAAAACTGTTTTTT; CDR3 protein: CASFGAPNEKLFF
D gene: NA; J gene: TRBJ1-5; V gene: TRBV27; clone size: NA; CDR3 DNA: TGTGCCAGCAGTTCCTCCCCGGGACTGCCCAATCAGCCCCAGCATTTT; CDR3 protein: CASSSSPGLPNQPQHF
D gene: NA; J gene: TRBJ2-7; V gene: TRBV6-5; clone size: many; CDR3 DNA: TGTGCCAGCGGGCCGAGCTCCTACGAGCAGTACTTC; CDR3 protein: CASGPSSYEQYF